The rows below give T cell receptor beta chains drawn from one sample of a study of shared clonotypes between healthy human individuals. The protocol was immunoSEQ multiplex PCR, while the TCRdb copy is restricted to in-frame clones and leaves out a portion. Of more than 2 million clones in the sample, roughly 93% were seen once. The sample taken for sequencing was naive CD8+ T cells from PBMCs. These receptors all stem from a man in his late teens or twenties in good health. Some clones in this sample may be carry-over from other donors' samples. The CDR3 runs from the conserved cysteine through the conserved F or W.

CDR3 length,V gene,CDR3 protein
14,TRBV27,CACSSSSSYNEQFF
14,TRBV6-5,CASSLQGDNQPQHF
15,TRBV7-8,CASSPRDRNSYEQYF
16,TRBV4-1,CASSQEVAGFAPEQYF
12,TRBV29-1,CSVPRGAEPQYF
16,TRBV29-1,CSAGGETGQRTYEQYF
16,TRBV13,CASIRNPETLNTEAFF
16,TRBV15,CATSRHRGMIQETQYF
13,TRBV9,CASSAADSYEQYF
14,TRBV7-6,CASSFSGNTGELFF
14,TRBV9,CASSVGDRLNEQFF
12,TRBV4-1,CASSVKGTEAFF
14,TRBV19,CASSIWDGSDEQFF
14,TRBV29-1,CSVAWARGVKKLFF
12,TRBV5-8,CASSLAVTEAFF
17,TRBV5-4,CASSLSGAGGLNYGYTF
15,TRBV27,CASSTRDGRMVGYTF
16,TRBV11-2,CASSAWRRQGNTEAFF
16,TRBV15,CATSGVVGWGNQPQHF
13,TRBV5-6,CASSRGTAWTQYF
13,TRBV7-6,CASSLGPSNMLFF
13,TRBV6-5,CATTLGINTEAFF
14,TRBV5-1,CASHRGRGDTEAFF
17,TRBV23-1,CASSQTHSGLSTDTQYF
15,TRBV7-2,CASSLTGVVTDTQYF
15,TRBV7-6,CASSLDMGSPYGYTF
13,TRBV27,CASRQGAGQPQHF
20,TRBV13,CASSPGPGRGSALHTGELFF
15,TRBV4-1,CASSQALRGQETQYF
11,TRBV5-4,CASTLGGTAFF
15,TRBV6-1,CASTPTTGWGYGYTF
14,TRBV28,CASSLAGATGELFF
15,TRBV19,CASSISSSGATEAFF
14,TRBV30,CAWNGQGAWYGYTF
14,TRBV27,CASTPQGASTEAFF
15,TRBV6-5,CASSYGGFRSEKLFF
15,TRBV4-1,CASSQDPGFSYEQYF
13,TRBV9,CASSVGSSYEQYF
13,TRBV27,CASSLSVTDTQYF
17,TRBV28,CASSHIEGIGRVYGYTF
16,TRBV6-5,CASSYAEGGGAYEQYF
12,TRBV7-2,CASSLRWDEQYF
11,TRBV5-4,CASSPGHEQFF
15,TRBV4-1,CASSEGTGKDYGYTF
15,TRBV10-2,CASSERTAPNYGYTF
16,TRBV15,CATSRDRTSSSYEQYF
15,TRBV27,CASSPPVTAIDEQYF
16,TRBV14,CASSPRTSGVYNEQFF
13,TRBV5-1,CASSWGPPLEQYF
17,TRBV27,CASSQPGLAGGPNEQFF